This T cell receptor (beta chain) was found in a study of spatial heterogeneity in lung cancer. Background on the study: TCR and UMI combinations that were unique each appeared, on average, more than ten times in raw reads. Study findings and constraints: Resection blood, more than follow-up blood, showed ubiquitous expanded tumor TCRs.

The ends were cut back, 2 bases at V and 1 base at J, with 8 bases in the middle. There are 14 residues in the CDR3. The germline V gene has CDR1 LGHDT and CDR2 YNNKEL (reference sequence). Stated time point: sample taken at primary tumor resection. Sequencing was performed on whole RNA extracted from tumor and nontumor lung tissue, or from frozen PBMC, and the material was left unsorted. Samples were obtained from about 72 donors, all untreated early-stage non-small cell lung cancer patients. This clonotype was counted only a few times. Its antigen is undetermined. Carried by each TCR cDNA molecule was a unique molecular identifier. A single record per CDR3 protein comes from TCRdb applying MiXCR to the 5' RACE reads. The profile shows fewer than 45,000 distinct CDR3 sequences, 6.5% to 8% of them singletons.

The TCR comes from a female donor with early-stage non-small cell lung cancer. The source was PBMCs, collected at surgery. This chain connects TRBV3-1 to TRBJ1-1; possible D gene TRBD1, 5 bases. DNA of the CDR3: TGTGCCAGCAGCCAAACAGGCCGGAACACTGAAGCTTTCTTT. Protein: CASSQTGRNTEAFF.